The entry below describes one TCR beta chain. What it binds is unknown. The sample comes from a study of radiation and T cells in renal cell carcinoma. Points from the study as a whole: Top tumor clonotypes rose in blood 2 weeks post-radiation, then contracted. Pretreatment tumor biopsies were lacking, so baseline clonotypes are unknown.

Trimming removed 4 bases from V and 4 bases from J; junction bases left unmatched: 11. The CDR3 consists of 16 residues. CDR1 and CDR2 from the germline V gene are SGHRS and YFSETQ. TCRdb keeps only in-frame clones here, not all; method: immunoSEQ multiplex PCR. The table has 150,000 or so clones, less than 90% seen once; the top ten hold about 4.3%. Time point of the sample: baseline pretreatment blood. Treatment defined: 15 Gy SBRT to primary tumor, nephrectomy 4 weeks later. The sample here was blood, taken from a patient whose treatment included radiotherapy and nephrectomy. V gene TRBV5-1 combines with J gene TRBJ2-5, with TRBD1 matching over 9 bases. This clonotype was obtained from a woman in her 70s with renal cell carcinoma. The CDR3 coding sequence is TGCGCCAGCAGCCAGGACATCGGGACAGGGAGAGAGACCCAGTACTTC. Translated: CASSQDIGTGRETQYF.